The rows below give T cell receptor beta chains drawn from one sample of a study of CD8 T cells in ankylosing spondylitis. TCRdb used MiXCR to reprocess the 5' RACE reads, holding one entry per CDR3 protein. The sample lists around 770,000 distinct CDR3 sequences; 12% were seen once. Input material: blood, either unsorted or a sorted T cell fraction (not recorded which). The receptors come from a male donor with ankylosing spondylitis. Both conserved end residues are part of each CDR3. The D gene is left open where the match is weak. Not every row has a clone size; where given, it reads once, few, many or a size class.

-	few	TRBV6-5	TRBJ2-3	CASSYGAGGVTDTQYF	TGTGCCAGCAGTTACGGGGCAGGTGGGGTCACAGATACGCAGTATTTT
-	-	TRBV4-2	TRBJ1-4	CASSAPATTNEKLFF	TGTGCCAGCAGCGCTCCGGCCACGACTAATGAAAAACTGTTTTTT
TRBD2	-	TRBV5-1	TRBJ2-1	CASRPTSGSQNEQFF	TGCGCCAGCAGACCCACTAGCGGGAGTCAGAATGAGCAGTTCTTC
TRBD2	many	TRBV7-8	TRBJ2-1	CASSPRGMSGRGYEQFF	TGTGCCAGCAGCCCGCGAGGGATGAGCGGGAGAGGCTATGAGCAGTTCTTC
-	few	TRBV20-1	TRBJ1-1	CSARVTGSPEAFF	TGCAGTGCTAGAGTAACAGGGAGTCCTGAAGCTTTCTTT
-	-	TRBV2	TRBJ1-6	CASSESDGAGSPLHF	TGTGCCAGCAGTGAATCAGATGGGGCAGGGTCACCCCTCCACTTT
TRBD1	-	TRBV3-1	TRBJ2-3	CASSQQGAQPDTQYF	TGTGCCAGCAGCCAACAGGGGGCGCAACCAGATACGCAGTATTTT
-	many	TRBV20-1	TRBJ1-1	CSALLPGWGTEAFF	TGCAGTGCCCTACTGCCAGGATGGGGCACTGAAGCTTTCTTT
-	-	TRBV20-1	TRBJ1-3	CSARRATSGNTIYF	TGCAGTGCTAGAAGGGCCACCTCTGGAAACACCATATATTTT
TRBD2	-	TRBV12-3/TRBV12-4	TRBJ2-7	CASSPRGLAPSKQYF	TGTGCCAGCAGTCCGAGGGGACTAGCGCCCTCCAAGCAGTACTTC